The clone carrying this T cell receptor beta chain showed up just once. This table comes from immunoSEQ multiplex PCR, and its TCRdb copy is limited to in-frame clones, with some not included. The sample holds 65,000 to 95,000 clones, 92% seen once. These data originate in a study of OX40 agonist ivuxolimab in advanced cancers. Trimming removed 0 bases at V and 2 bases at J, with 13 bases between. The CDR3 runs to 16 residues. CDR1 is SNHLY, CDR2 FYNNEI, per germline. The V call is TRBV2, the J call TRBJ2-5, with TRBD2 as a possible D gene (6 bases). Sequenced material: CD4+ or CD8+ T cells sorted from blood, taken in a trial of the OX40 agonist ivuxolimab. The TCR was taken from an adult with an advanced solid tumor such as melanoma, head and neck, liver or kidney cancer. CDR3 sequence reads: CASSEAMGRGQETQYF. The CDR3 DNA follows: TGTGCCAGCAGTGAAGCGATGGGGCGGGGACAAGAGACCCAGTACTTC. Full variable domain (outside the CDR3, taken from reference TRBV2 and TRBJ2-5): EPEVTQTPSHQVTQMGQEVILRCVPISNHLYFYWYRQILGQKVEFLVSFYNNEISEKSEIFDDQFSVERPDGSNFTLKIRSTKLEDSAMYFCASSEAMGRGQETQYFGPGTRLLVL.